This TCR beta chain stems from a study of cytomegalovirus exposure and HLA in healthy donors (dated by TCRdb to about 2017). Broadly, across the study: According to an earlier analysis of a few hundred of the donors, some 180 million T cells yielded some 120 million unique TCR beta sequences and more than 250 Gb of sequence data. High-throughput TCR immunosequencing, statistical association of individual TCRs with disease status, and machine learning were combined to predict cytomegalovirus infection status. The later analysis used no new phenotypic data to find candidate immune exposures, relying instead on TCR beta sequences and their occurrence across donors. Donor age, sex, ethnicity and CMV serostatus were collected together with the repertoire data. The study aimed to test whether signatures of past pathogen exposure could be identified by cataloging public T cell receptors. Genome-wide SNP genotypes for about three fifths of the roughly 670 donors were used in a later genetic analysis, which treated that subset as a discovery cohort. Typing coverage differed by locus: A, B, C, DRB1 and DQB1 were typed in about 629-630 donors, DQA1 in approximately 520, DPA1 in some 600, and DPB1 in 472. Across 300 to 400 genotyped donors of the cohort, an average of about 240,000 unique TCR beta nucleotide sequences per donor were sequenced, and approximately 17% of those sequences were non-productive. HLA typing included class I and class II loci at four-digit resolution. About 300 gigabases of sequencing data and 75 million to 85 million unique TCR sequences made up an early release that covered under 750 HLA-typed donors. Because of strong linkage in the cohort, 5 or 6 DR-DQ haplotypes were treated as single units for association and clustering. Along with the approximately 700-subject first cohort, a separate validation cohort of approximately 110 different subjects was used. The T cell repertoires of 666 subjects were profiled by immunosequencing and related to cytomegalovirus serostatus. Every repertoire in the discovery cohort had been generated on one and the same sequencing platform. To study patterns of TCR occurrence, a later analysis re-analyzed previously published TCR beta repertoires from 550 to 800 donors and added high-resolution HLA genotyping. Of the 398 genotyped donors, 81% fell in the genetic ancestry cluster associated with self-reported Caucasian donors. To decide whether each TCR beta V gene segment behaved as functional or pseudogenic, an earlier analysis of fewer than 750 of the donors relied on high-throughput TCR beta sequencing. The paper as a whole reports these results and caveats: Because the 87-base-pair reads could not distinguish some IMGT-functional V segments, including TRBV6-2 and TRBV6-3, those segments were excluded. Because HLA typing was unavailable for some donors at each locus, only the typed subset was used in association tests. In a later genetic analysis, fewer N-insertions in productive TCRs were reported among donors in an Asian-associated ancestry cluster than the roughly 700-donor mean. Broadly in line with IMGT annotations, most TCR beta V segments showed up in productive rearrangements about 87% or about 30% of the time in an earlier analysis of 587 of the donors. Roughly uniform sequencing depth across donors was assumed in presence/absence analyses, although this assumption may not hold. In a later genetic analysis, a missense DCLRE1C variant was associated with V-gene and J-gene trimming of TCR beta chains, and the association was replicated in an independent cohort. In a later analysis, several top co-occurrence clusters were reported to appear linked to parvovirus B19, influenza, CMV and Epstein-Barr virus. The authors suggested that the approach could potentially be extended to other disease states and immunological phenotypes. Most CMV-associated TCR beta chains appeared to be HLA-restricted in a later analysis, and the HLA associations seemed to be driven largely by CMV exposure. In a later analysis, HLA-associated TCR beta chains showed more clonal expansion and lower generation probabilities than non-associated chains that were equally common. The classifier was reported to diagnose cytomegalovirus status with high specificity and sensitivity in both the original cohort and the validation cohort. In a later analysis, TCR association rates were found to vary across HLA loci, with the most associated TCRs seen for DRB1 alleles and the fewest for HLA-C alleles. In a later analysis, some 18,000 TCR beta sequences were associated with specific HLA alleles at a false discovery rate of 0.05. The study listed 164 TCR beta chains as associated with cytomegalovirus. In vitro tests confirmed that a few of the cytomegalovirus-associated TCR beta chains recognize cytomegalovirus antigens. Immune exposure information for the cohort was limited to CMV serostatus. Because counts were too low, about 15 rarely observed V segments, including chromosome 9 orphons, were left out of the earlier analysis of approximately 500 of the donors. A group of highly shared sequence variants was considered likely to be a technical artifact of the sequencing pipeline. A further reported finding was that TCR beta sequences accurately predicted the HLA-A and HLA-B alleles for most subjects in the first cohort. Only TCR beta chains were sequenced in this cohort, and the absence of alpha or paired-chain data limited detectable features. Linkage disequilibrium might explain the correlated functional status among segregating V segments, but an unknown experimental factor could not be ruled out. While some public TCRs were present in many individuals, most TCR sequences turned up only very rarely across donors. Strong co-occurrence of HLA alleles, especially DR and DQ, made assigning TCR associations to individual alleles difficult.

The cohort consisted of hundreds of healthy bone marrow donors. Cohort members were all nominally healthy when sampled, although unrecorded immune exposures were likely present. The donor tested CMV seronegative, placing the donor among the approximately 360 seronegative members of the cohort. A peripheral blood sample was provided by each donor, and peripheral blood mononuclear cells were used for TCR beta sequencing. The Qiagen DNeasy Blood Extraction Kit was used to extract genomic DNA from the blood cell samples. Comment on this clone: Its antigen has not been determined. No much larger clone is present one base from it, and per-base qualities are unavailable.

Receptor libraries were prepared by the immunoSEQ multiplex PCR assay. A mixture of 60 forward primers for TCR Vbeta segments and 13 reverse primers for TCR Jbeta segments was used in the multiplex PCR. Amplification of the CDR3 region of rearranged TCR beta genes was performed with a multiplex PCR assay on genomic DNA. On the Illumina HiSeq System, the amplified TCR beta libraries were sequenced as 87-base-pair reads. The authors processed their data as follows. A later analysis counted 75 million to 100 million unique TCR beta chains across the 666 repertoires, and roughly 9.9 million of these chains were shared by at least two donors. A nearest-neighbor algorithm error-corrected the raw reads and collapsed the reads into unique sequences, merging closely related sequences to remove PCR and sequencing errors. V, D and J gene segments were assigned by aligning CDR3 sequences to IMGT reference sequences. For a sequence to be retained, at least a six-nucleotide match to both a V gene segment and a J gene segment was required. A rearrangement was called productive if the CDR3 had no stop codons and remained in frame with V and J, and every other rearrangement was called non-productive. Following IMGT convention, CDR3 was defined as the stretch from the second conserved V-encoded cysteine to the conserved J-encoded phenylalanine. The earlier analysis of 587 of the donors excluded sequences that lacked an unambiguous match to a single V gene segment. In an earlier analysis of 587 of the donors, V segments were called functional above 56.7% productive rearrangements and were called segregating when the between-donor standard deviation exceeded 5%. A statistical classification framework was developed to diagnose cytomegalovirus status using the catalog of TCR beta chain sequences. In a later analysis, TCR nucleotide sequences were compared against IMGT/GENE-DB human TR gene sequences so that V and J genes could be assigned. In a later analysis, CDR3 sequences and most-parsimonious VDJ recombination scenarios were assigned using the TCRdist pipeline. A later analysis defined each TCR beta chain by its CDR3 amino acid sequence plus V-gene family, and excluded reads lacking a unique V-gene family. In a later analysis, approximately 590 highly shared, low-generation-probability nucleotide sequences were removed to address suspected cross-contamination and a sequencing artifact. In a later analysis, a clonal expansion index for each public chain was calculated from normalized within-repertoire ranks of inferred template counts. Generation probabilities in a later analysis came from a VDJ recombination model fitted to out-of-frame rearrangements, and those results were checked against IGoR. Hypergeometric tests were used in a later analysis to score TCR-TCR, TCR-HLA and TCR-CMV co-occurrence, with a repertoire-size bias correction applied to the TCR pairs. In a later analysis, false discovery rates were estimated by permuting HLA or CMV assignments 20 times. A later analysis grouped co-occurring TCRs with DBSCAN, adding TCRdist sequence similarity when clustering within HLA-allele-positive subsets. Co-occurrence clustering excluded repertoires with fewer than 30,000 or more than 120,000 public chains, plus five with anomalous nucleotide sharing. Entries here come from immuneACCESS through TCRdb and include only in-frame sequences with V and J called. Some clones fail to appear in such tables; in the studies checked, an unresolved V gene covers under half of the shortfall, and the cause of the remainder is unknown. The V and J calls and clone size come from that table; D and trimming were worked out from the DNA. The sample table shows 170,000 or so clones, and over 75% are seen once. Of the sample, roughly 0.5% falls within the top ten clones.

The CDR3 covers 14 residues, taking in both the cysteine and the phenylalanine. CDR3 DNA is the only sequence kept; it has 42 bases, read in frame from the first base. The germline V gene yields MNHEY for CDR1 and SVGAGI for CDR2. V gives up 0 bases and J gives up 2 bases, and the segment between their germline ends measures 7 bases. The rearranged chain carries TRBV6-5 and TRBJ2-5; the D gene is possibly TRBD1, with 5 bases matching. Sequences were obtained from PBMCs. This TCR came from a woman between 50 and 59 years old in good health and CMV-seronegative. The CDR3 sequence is CASSYSAGQETQYF. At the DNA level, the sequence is TGTGCCAGCAGTTACTCGGCAGGGCAAGAGACCCAGTACTTC.